The present TCR beta chain was sequenced within a study of control samples from healthy donors and cancer patients. Only in-frame clones appear in the TCRdb table, and some are missing; sequencing was by immunoSEQ multiplex PCR. The table includes 170,000 or so clones, about 90% detected once. The length of the CDR3 is 15 residues. Germline CDR1 SGHRS, CDR2 YFSETQ. Trimming cost V 0 bases and J 3 bases; bases outside gene matches: 5. The source of this sequence is a woman in her 40s in good health. This chain uses TRBV5-1 with TRBJ2-5; 7 positions match TRBD1. Sequenced sample: blood. DNA for the CDR3: TGCGCCAGCAGCTTGGTAGGGACAGCCGAAGAGACCCAGTACTTC. As protein: CASSLVGTAEETQYF.